This is a list of T cell receptor beta chains from one sample in a study of cytomegalovirus exposure and HLA in healthy donors. Clones were sequenced by immunoSEQ multiplex PCR, and TCRdb holds only the in-frame ones, with some missing. Of around 170,000 clones listed, around 80% are singletons. The sequenced sample was PBMCs. The receptors come from a woman aged 50 to 65 in good health and CMV-seropositive. The CDR3 runs from the conserved cysteine through the conserved F or W. Each record gives: V gene, D gene, CDR3 length, clone size, J gene, CDR3 protein, CDR3 DNA. The D gene is left open where the match is weak. Clone size is given for some rows only: seen once, a few or many times, or a class if the clone is expanded.

TRBV10-3,NA,13,few,TRBJ2-1,CAITRGRGVPQFF,TGTGCCATCACCCGGGGCAGGGGAGTCCCTCAGTTCTTC
TRBV9,TRBD1,17,NA,TRBJ1-6,CASSAKNRQGSDSPLHF,TGTGCCAGCAGCGCTAAAAACCGACAGGGGTCGGATTCACCCCTCCACTTT
TRBV19,NA,13,few,TRBJ1-1,CASSMADQIKAFF,TGTGCCAGTAGTATGGCAGATCAGATCAAAGCTTTCTTT
TRBV19,NA,15,NA,TRBJ2-3,CASNSPGHRTDTQYF,TGTGCCAGTAATTCCCCGGGACACCGCACAGATACGCAGTATTTT
TRBV28,NA,14,NA,TRBJ1-2,CASSGTLLSYGYTF,TGTGCCAGCAGCGGGACACTTCTGTCCTATGGCTACACCTTC
TRBV5-1,TRBD2,16,NA,TRBJ2-3,CASSLEPSGNTDTQYF,TGCGCCAGCAGCTTGGAGCCTAGCGGTAACACAGATACGCAGTATTTT
TRBV6-1,NA,13,few,TRBJ2-5,CASRRGVQETQYF,TGTGCCAGCAGGCGGGGAGTACAAGAGACCCAGTACTTC
TRBV5-6,TRBD1,15,few,TRBJ2-1,CASSRPGQGAGEQFF,TGTGCCAGCAGCCGACCGGGACAGGGGGCGGGTGAGCAGTTCTTC
TRBV7-2,NA,16,few,TRBJ1-3,CASSFYQGQSGNTIYF,TGTGCCAGCAGCTTTTACCAGGGACAATCTGGAAACACCATATATTTT
TRBV11-3,NA,16,NA,TRBJ2-7,CASSPIRTPQVGEQYF,TGTGCCAGCAGCCCAATTCGAACTCCTCAGGTAGGCGAGCAGTACTTC
TRBV4-3,NA,16,NA,TRBJ2-1,CASSQELPGVKGEQFF,TGCGCCAGCAGCCAAGAATTGCCAGGGGTAAAGGGTGAGCAGTTCTTC
TRBV7-2,TRBD1,14,NA,TRBJ1-2,CASSLGDRVYGYTF,TGTGCCAGCAGCTTAGGGGACAGGGTATATGGCTACACCTTC
TRBV2,TRBD2,16,NA,TRBJ2-2,CASSEHSGGSPGELFF,TGTGCCAGCAGTGAGCACTCGGGGGGGAGTCCCGGGGAGCTGTTTTTT
TRBV5-4,NA,14,NA,TRBJ1-4,CASSFGGKAEKLFF,TGTGCCAGCAGCTTTGGCGGGAAGGCTGAAAAACTGTTTTTT
TRBV14,NA,14,NA,TRBJ2-1,CASSPSSAYNEQFF,TGTGCCAGCAGCCCGTCAAGCGCCTACAATGAGCAGTTCTTC
TRBV9,NA,12,NA,TRBJ2-3,CASSVERDTQYF,TGTGCCAGCAGCGTAGAGAGAGATACGCAGTATTTT
TRBV5-4,TRBD2,16,NA,TRBJ2-1,CASSPGGEEGRGEQFF,TGTGCCAGCAGCCCCGGGGGGGAGGAAGGTCGGGGTGAGCAGTTCTTC
TRBV5-1,NA,15,NA,TRBJ2-3,CASSFDSLSTDTQYF,TGCGCCAGCAGCTTCGACAGCCTTAGCACAGATACGCAGTATTTT
TRBV13,TRBD2,15,NA,TRBJ2-7,CASSMGLAETYEQYF,TGTGCCAGCAGCATGGGACTAGCGGAAACCTACGAGCAGTACTTC
TRBV9,NA,12,NA,TRBJ1-1,CASSPEQGVAFF,TGTGCCAGCAGCCCAGAACAGGGTGTAGCTTTCTTT
TRBV10-3,TRBD1,12,NA,TRBJ1-1,CAIGGDRAEAFF,TGTGCCATCGGAGGGGACAGAGCAGAAGCTTTCTTT
TRBV19,TRBD1,15,NA,TRBJ2-3,CASSVPGQITDTQYF,TGTGCCAGTAGTGTCCCGGGACAGATAACAGATACGCAGTATTTT
TRBV19,TRBD2,14,NA,TRBJ2-2,CASRLAGVAGELFF,TGTGCCAGTAGACTAGCGGGGGTGGCCGGGGAGCTGTTTTTT
TRBV11-2,TRBD1,14,NA,TRBJ1-4,CASRQGATNEKLFF,TGTGCCAGCCGACAGGGGGCAACTAATGAAAAACTGTTTTTT
TRBV5-1,NA,13,NA,TRBJ1-4,CASSLDRNEKLFF,TGCGCCAGCAGCCTCGACAGGAATGAAAAACTGTTTTTT
TRBV7-3,TRBD1,16,NA,TRBJ1-2,CASSSLPRDRADGYTF,TGTGCCAGCAGCTCCCTCCCCCGGGACAGGGCTGATGGCTACACCTTC
TRBV19,TRBD1,13,NA,TRBJ1-5,CASSTRGPQPQHF,TGTGCCAGTAGTACAAGGGGGCCGCAGCCCCAGCATTTT
TRBV9,NA,14,NA,TRBJ2-5,CASSETAIQETQYF,TGTGCCAGCAGCGAGACAGCTATCCAAGAGACCCAGTACTTC
TRBV2,NA,12,NA,TRBJ1-4,CASIRTAEKLFF,TGTGCCAGCATAAGGACAGCCGAAAAACTGTTTTTT
TRBV2,TRBD1,14,NA,TRBJ1-2,CASSNLGQDYGYTF,TGTGCCAGCAGTAACTTGGGACAGGACTATGGCTACACCTTC
TRBV27,NA,16,NA,TRBJ2-7,CASSTREPTGVYEQYF,TGTGCCAGCAGTACCCGGGAGCCGACTGGGGTCTACGAGCAGTACTTC
TRBV7-2,TRBD2,15,NA,TRBJ2-3,CASSRSGGAGDTQYF,TGTGCCAGCAGTCGGAGCGGGGGGGCCGGAGATACGCAGTATTTT
TRBV9,TRBD2,16,NA,TRBJ2-7,CASSGAAGGPTYEQYF,TGTGCCAGCAGCGGTGCAGCGGGGGGCCCTACCTACGAGCAGTACTTC
TRBV19,NA,17,NA,TRBJ1-5,CATPRQFGPYSNQPQHF,TGTGCCACCCCAAGACAGTTTGGCCCTTATAGCAATCAGCCCCAGCATTTT
TRBV30,NA,15,NA,TRBJ1-5,CAWSVRGLTNQPQHF,TGTGCCTGGAGTGTCCGCGGACTTACCAATCAGCCCCAGCATTTT
TRBV20-1,NA,11,NA,TRBJ1-4,CSARAAEKLFF,TGCAGTGCTAGGGCGGCAGAAAAACTGTTTTTT
TRBV10-3,NA,14,NA,TRBJ2-2,CAIDEGLNTGELFF,TGTGCCATCGACGAGGGCCTGAACACCGGGGAGCTGTTTTTT
TRBV7-9,TRBD1,14,NA,TRBJ1-2,CSSSPRGGFYGYTF,TGTTCCAGCAGCCCTAGAGGGGGCTTCTATGGCTACACCTTC
TRBV5-1,TRBD1,15,NA,TRBJ1-5,CASSPTGISNQPQHF,TGCGCCAGCTCCCCGACAGGGATAAGCAATCAGCCCCAGCATTTT
TRBV27,TRBD2,17,NA,TRBJ2-3,CASSFWASGGRTDTQYF,TGTGCCAGCAGTTTTTGGGCTAGCGGGGGGCGCACAGATACGCAGTATTTT
TRBV27,NA,14,few,TRBJ1-4,CASSLGQLNEKLFF,TGTGCCAGCAGTTTAGGACAGCTCAATGAAAAACTGTTTTTT
TRBV5-1,NA,13,NA,TRBJ1-1,CASSGGIGAEAFF,TGCGCCAGCAGCGGGGGGATAGGGGCTGAAGCTTTCTTT
TRBV29-1,TRBD1,15,NA,TRBJ2-7,CSVEEWQGDAYEQYF,TGCAGCGTTGAAGAATGGCAGGGGGACGCCTACGAGCAGTACTTC
TRBV18,TRBD1,16,NA,TRBJ1-5,CASSLAGTGGGQPQHF,TGTGCCAGCTCACTAGCCGGGACAGGGGGCGGCCAGCCCCAGCATTTT
TRBV9,NA,14,few,TRBJ2-1,CASSVGGGYNEQFF,TGTGCCAGCAGCGTCGGGGGAGGCTACAATGAGCAGTTCTTC
TRBV18,NA,15,NA,TRBJ2-4,CASSPERSSKNIQYF,TGTGCCAGCTCACCCGAGAGATCCTCCAAAAACATTCAGTACTTC
TRBV7-9,TRBD1,15,NA,TRBJ2-1,CSSSLDRGLYNEQFF,TGTTCCAGCAGCTTAGACAGGGGGCTCTACAATGAGCAGTTCTTC